The 6 T cell receptor beta chains in this list originate from one sample, sequenced in a study of CD8+ T cells in alopecia areata. The treatment here: oral pan-JAK inhibitor, 5-10 mg twice daily. cDNA reverse transcribed from extracted RNA served as the sequencing template. The table came from immunoSEQ multiplex PCR; TCRdb's copy has only in-frame clones and leaves some out. Of approximately 100,000 clones in the sample, around 60% were seen once. Specimen: CD8+ T cells sorted from blood, collected at approximately week 56, from a patient treated with tofacitinib. All receptors come from a human donor with alopecia areata.

The chain couples TRBV5-1 to TRBJ1-2, with D maybe TRBD1 (5 bases). The CDR3 has 21 amino acids. V shed 0 bases and J shed 2 bases, with 29 bases lying between them. Germline V CDR1 and CDR2: SGHRS, YFSETQ. The DNA for the CDR3 is TGCGCCAGCAGCTTGGAAGTCCGGGGAGTAATACAGGAGGACCAAAACTATGGCTACACCTTC. Encoded protein: CASSLEVRGVIQEDQNYGYTF.

This clone was detected ten times or more. This chain joins TRBV19 and TRBJ2-1, with D possibly being TRBD1 or TRBD2 (5 bases each). This CDR3 has 14 residues. Germline CDR1 LNHDA, CDR2 SQIVND (reference sequence). V was shortened by 3 bases and J by 7 bases, with 13 bases between the two germline ends. CDR3: CASSIKDWGNEQFF. In DNA, the CDR3 is TGTGCCAGTAGTATTAAGGATTGGGGGAATGAGCAGTTCTTC.

The chain has TRBV5-1 and TRBJ2-7; 9 positions match TRBD1. In germline, CDR1 is SGHRS, CDR2 YFSETQ. The CDR3 sequence is 15 residues long. The junction had 8 bases not matched to a gene; V was cut back by 4 bases and J by 3 bases. CDR3 amino acids: CASSAKDRGGYEQYF. DNA of the CDR3: TGCGCCAGCAGCGCGAAGGACAGGGGAGGCTACGAGCAGTACTTC. The full variable domain, with the rest looked up from reference TRBV5-1 and TRBJ2-7, is KAGVTQTPRYLIKTRGQQVTLSCSPISGHRSVSWYQQTPGQGLQFLFEYFSETQRNKGNFPGRFSGRQFSNSRSEMNVSTLELGDSALYLCASSAKDRGGYEQYFGPGTRLTVT.

The V gene is TRBV13, the J gene TRBJ1-6; no definite D call. V lost 5 bases, J lost 4 bases, and 18 bases lay in between. CDR3 length: 17 amino acids. Germline V CDR1 and CDR2: PRHDT, FYEKMQ (reference sequence). The CDR3 spells CASSKRTRLSYNSPLHF. CDR3 in DNA: TGTGCCAGCAGCAAAAGGACCCGCCTGTCTTATAATTCACCCCTCCACTTT.

V usage is TRBV7-8 and J usage is TRBJ1-5; possible D gene TRBD1, 5 bases. Germline lookup yields CDR1 SGHVS and CDR2 FQNEAQ. Deletions cut 5 bases from V and 7 bases from J, with 15 bases between. The CDR3 loop spans 14 amino acids. The CDR3 loop reads CASSPVPRGQPQHF. CDR3 DNA sequence: TGTGCCAGCAGCCCGGTCCCCCGGGGGCAGCCCCAGCATTTT.

The chain is built from TRBV13 and TRBJ2-7, with D unresolved. The CDR3 is made up of 17 amino acids. CDR1 and CDR2 from the germline V gene are PRHDT and FYEKMQ (reference sequence). Trimming pared 4 bases from V and 0 bases from J, leaving 19 bases between. CDR3 DNA sequence: TGTGCCAGCAGCTCCCGTGCCCCCGACCCCCTCTCCTACGAGCAGTACTTC. It encodes CASSSRAPDPLSYEQYF.